The clone carrying this TCR beta chain was recorded once. This study enrolled people aged about 18 to 100 from about 26 US geographic areas. This record belongs to a study of blood T cell repertoires in COVID-19. CDR1 is SNHLY and CDR2 is FYNNEI in the germline V gene. This CDR3 contains 15 residues. J gave up 3 bases and V 4 bases, and 5 bases lay outside the gene matches. Clones were read by immunoSEQ multiplex PCR, and TCRdb kept only the in-frame ones, dropping some. The sample includes 200,000 to 250,000 clones, over 65% of them seen just once. The clonotype originates from a woman aged 60-75 years who had recovered from COVID-19. The V and J genes are TRBV2 and TRBJ2-1; 8 bases are a match to TRBD2. The sample taken for sequencing was PBMCs or T cells enriched from blood (not recorded which). CDR3 coding DNA: TGTGCCAGCAGTGTAATAGCGGGACACTACAATGAGCAGTTCTTC. Protein product: CASSVIAGHYNEQFF.